Here is one T cell receptor beta chain with its context. What was amplified from RNA transcripts were TCR beta CDR3 regions. TCR CDR3 regions were first amplified by RT-PCR with HTBI primers. TCRdb analysed the multiplex PCR reads with MiXCR anew, one entry per CDR3 protein. The sample consists of a few hundred thousand distinct CDR3 sequences, less than 25% of them appearing once. This entry comes from a study of T cells in Graves' hyperthyroidism and ophthalmopathy. Study overall: Peripheral blood was drawn at first diagnosis, prior to all treatment.

Germline loops: CDR1 GTSNPN, CDR2 SVGIG (reference sequence). CDR3 length: 14 residues. The V and J ends lost 3 bases and 1 base respectively, with 12 bases between them. The specimen was blood. The chain couples TRBV30 to TRBJ1-2, with D hard to call. This clonotype was sampled from a man aged 18 to 30 with Graves' hyperthyroidism. CDR3 sequence: CAWRKQNLNYGYTF. The CDR3, as DNA: TGTGCCTGGAGGAAACAGAACCTTAACTATGGCTACACCTTC.